This T cell receptor (beta chain) stems from a study of control samples from healthy donors and cancer patients. The repertoire was sequenced with immunoSEQ multiplex PCR; TCRdb's copy has only in-frame clones and lacks some. The sample has some 220,000 clones, roughly 94% seen once; the top ten hold around 1.5%. The CDR3 totals 16 residues. V was clipped by 4 bases and J by 2 bases; unmatched bases: 10. Germline-derived CDR1 and CDR2 are SGHRS and YFSETQ. This clone was seen once. The chain carries TRBV5-1 and TRBJ1-1, with 8 bases that match TRBD1. The TCR comes from a man aged 50 to 59 in good health. Sequenced sample: blood. The CDR3 here is CASSTLRQGINTEAFF. The CDR3 DNA reads as TGCGCCAGCAGCACACTTAGACAGGGGATAAACACTGAAGCTTTCTTT.